This T cell receptor (beta chain) is drawn from a study of blood T cells in healthy people across ages. General study findings and limits: It was held that the diversity estimates obtained from one million T cells were underestimates.

Remarks on this clonotype: Its cognate antigen is unknown.

A second PCR, run for roughly 7 to 12 cycles, used a sample-barcoded 5' primer plus a J-beta primer mix. TCRdb analysed the 5' RACE reads with MiXCR anew, one entry per CDR3 protein. The profile shows 700,000 to 850,000 distinct CDR3 sequences, approximately 53% of them singletons. CDR1 MNHEY and CDR2 SVGAGI come from the germline V gene. CDR3 length: 15 residues. V gave up 6 bases and J gave up 6 bases, with 20 bases separating them. The chain links TRBV6-5 to TRBJ1-2; D might be TRBD1 (6 bases). The sample taken for sequencing was blood. The source of this sequence is an older man in good health. The CDR3 is CASRLGGQGRHGYTF. The CDR3 nucleotides are TGTGCCAGCAGGCTCGGGGGACAAGGGCGTCATGGCTACACCTTC.